The entry below describes one T cell receptor beta chain. The antigen this receptor binds is unknown. Per-base qualities were not stored, and no clone one base away is much larger. Library creation used 5' RACE. Sequenced using an Illumina HiSeq 2000. A universal primer binding site was introduced by template switching, and a unique molecular identifier was present in the final cDNA, enabling accurate counting of TCR cDNA molecules. Specific primers in the conserved constant-segment region were used to synthesize first-strand cDNA for the TCR alpha and beta chains. To control for contamination, every cDNA library carried two barcodes: a SMART-Mk sample barcode plus Illumina barcodes. Two successive PCR steps introduced TruSeq adapter sequences along with Illumina sample barcodes. TCR alpha and beta cDNA libraries were sequenced on the Illumina HiSeq platform with custom primers. From the authors' description of their analysis: Unique molecular identifiers were extracted from raw reads with MiGEC, and CDR3 positions were determined with MiXCR. For each individual, recombination models were inferred using an EM algorithm with the repgenHMM and IGoR tools. Shared clonotypes were analyzed with the tcR package in R, and sharing was normalized by the product of cloneset sizes. Out-of-frame nonproductive sequences were analyzed to study raw recombination free of thymic and clonal selection effects. The public sequencing data were trimmed at Q25 with fastp and processed into clonotypes with MiXCR by TCRdb, which kept only in-frame beta chains. Each CDR3 protein appears once, grouped with its most common genes and DNA. Clone size and V and J calls follow TCRdb, not the original study. For this sample the table gives about 460,000 distinct CDR3 sequences, of which 11% to 15% were detected only once. Of the sample, about 0.52% falls within the top ten clones.

Every donor in the study was a healthy Caucasian. The twin cohort comprised three pairs of female monozygotic twins, all aged about 18 to 30 years. Positive isolation kits from Invitrogen were used to isolate the CD4+ and CD8+ T cell populations. This sample was included in a study of identical twins (dated by TCRdb to 2016 to 2018). Regarding the research as a whole: The study deep-sequenced TCR alpha and beta repertoires from monozygotic twins, unrelated adults of various ages and cord blood to test whether fetal clonotypes persist. Replicate twin experiments were performed at different times using different library preparation protocols to rule out contamination. What the study reported, not specific to this receptor: Compared with coincidental sharing between unrelated individuals, out-of-frame TCR alpha sequences shared between twins had an excess of sequences with low generation probability. In beta out-of-frame sequences, excess twin sharing was weaker, because having fewer shared sequences lowered the signal-to-noise ratio. Recombination models systematically underestimated out-of-frame TCR alpha sharing in monozygotic twins but agreed with sharing between unrelated individuals. Fewer insertions were carried by abundant cord blood beta clonotypes, a similar but weaker trend appeared in young adult naive repertoires, and no such trend appeared in memory repertoires. Conclusions relied on cross-sectional statistical analysis, since the same donors could not be followed over many years. Zero-insertion analyses could be partly confounded by invariant T cells such as MAIT and iNKT, although diverse VJ usage argued against such confounding for most clonotypes.

Measured from the cysteine to the phenylalanine, the CDR3 is 15 residues long. Only CDR3 DNA is held: 45 bases, read in frame from base 1. V loses 3 bases, J loses 0 bases, and the germline ends lie 9 bases apart. CDR1 and CDR2, per the germline V gene (reference sequence), are DFQATT and SNEGSKA. Separately, the same data were catalogued under a study of yellow fever vaccine responses in identical twins. The second paper states: The authors reported that the T cell response to vaccination in identical twins appeared partly convergent and partly personalized. In identical twins, the study followed T cell clones that responded to the vaccine with precision.

The specimen sequenced was CD4+ T cells sorted from blood. The chain was built from TRBV20-1 and TRBJ1-6; perhaps TRBD1 is the D gene, with 5 bases matching. The clonotype comes from a woman aged 18-29 years in good health. The CDR3 region: CSASQGGSYNSPLHF. The sequenced DNA is TGCAGTGCTAGCCAGGGAGGCTCCTATAATTCACCCCTCCACTTT.